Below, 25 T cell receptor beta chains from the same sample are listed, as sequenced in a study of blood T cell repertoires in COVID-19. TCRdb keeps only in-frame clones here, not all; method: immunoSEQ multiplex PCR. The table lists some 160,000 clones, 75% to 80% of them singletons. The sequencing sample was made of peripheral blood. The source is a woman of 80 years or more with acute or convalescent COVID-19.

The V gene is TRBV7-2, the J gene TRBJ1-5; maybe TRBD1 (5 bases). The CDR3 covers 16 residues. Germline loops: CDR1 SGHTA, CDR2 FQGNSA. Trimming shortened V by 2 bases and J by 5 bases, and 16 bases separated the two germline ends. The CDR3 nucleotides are TGTGCCAGCAGCTTAATATATGGGCAGGGTGATCAGCCCCAGCATTTT. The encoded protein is CASSLIYGQGDQPQHF.

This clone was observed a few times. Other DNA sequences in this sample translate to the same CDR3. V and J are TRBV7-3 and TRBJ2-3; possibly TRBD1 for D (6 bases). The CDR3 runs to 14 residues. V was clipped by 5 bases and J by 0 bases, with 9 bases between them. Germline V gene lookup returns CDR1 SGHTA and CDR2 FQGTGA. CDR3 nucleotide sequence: TGTGCCAGCAGCCTCGGGACAAGCACAGATACGCAGTATTTT. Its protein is CASSLGTSTDTQYF. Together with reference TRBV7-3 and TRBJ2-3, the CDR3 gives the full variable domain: GAGVSQTPSNKVTEKGKYVELRCDPISGHTALYWYRQSLGQGPEFLIYFQGTGAADDSGLPNDRFFAVRPEGSVSTLKIQRTERGDSAVYLCASSLGTSTDTQYFGPGTRLTVL.

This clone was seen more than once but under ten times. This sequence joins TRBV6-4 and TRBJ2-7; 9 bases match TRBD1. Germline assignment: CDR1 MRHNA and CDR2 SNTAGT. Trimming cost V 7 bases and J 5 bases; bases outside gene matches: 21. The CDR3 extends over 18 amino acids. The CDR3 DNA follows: TGTGCCAGCACCCTAACGAGGACAGGGGTCGTCCGTGAAAACGAGCAGTACTTC. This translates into CASTLTRTGVVRENEQYF.

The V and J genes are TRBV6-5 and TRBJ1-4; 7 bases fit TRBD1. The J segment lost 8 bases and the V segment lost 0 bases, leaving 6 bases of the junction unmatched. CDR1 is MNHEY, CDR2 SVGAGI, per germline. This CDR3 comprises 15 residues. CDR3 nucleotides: TGTGCCAGCAGTTACTCTGGACAGGAAGAAGAAAAACTGTTTTTT. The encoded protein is CASSYSGQEEEKLFF.

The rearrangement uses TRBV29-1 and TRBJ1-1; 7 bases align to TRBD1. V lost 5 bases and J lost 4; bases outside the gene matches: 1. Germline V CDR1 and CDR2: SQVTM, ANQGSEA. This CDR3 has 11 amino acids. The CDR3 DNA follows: TGCAGCGTTTACAGGGGCACTGAAGCTTTCTTT. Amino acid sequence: CSVYRGTEAFF.

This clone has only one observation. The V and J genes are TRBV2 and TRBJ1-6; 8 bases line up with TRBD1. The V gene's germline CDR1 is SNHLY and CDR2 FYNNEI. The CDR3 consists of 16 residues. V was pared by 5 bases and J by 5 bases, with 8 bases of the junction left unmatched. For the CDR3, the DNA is TGTGCCAGCAGTCTAGCTCCGGGACAGGATAATTCACCCCTCCACTTT. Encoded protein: CASSLAPGQDNSPLHF.

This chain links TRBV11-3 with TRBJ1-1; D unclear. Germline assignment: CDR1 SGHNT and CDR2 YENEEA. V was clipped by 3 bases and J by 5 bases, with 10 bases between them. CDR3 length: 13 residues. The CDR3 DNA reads TGTGCCAGCAGCTTCCACAGAAGTACTGAAGCTTTCTTT. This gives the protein CASSFHRSTEAFF.

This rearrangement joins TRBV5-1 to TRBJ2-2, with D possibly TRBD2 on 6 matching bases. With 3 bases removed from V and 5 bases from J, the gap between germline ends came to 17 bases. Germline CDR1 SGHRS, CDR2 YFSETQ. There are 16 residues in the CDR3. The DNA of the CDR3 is TGCGCCAGCAGCTCGGGCAGCGGGCCATTAACCGGGGAGCTGTTTTTT. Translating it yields CASSSGSGPLTGELFF.

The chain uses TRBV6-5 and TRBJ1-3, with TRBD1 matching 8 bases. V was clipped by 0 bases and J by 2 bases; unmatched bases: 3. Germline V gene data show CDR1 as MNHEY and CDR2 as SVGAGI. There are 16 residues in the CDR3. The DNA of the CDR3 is TGTGCCAGCAGTTACTCGGGGACAGGTGCTGGAAACACCATATATTTT. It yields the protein CASSYSGTGAGNTIYF.

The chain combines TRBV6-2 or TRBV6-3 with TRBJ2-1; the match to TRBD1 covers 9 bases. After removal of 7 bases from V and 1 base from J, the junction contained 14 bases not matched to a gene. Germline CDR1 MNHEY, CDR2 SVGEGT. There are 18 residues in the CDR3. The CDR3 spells CASNYDLRGTGSYNEQFF. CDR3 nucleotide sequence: TGTGCCAGCAATTATGACCTCCGCGGGACAGGGTCCTACAATGAGCAGTTCTTC.

CDR3 region: CASSLTGSSSYNEQFF. The CDR3 coding sequence is TGTGCCAGCAGCTTGACAGGGTCGAGCTCCTACAATGAGCAGTTCTTC. The chain links TRBV7-8 to TRBJ2-1, with 7 bases fitting TRBD1. CDR1 and CDR2 from the germline V gene are SGHVS and FQNEAQ. The CDR3 extends over 16 amino acids. Germline trimming cut 3 bases from V and 0 bases from J; bases unmatched to any gene: 5.

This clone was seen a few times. CDR3 bases: TGCAGTGCTAGTGGGGGCCTAGCGGGAGGGCCCCATGAGCAGTTCTTC. Translation: CSASGGLAGGPHEQFF. The chain is built from TRBV20-1 and TRBJ2-1, with 12 bases matching TRBD2. Unmatched junction bases numbered 11, after V lost 3 bases and J lost 8 bases. The CDR3 totals 16 residues. The germline V gene encodes CDR1 DFQATT and CDR2 SNEGSKA (reference sequence).

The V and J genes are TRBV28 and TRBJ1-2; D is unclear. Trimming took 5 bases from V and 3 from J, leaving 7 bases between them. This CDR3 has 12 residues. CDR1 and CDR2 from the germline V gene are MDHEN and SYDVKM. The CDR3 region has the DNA TGTGCCAGCAGTCCCTCGGACTATGGCTACACCTTC. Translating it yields CASSPSDYGYTF.

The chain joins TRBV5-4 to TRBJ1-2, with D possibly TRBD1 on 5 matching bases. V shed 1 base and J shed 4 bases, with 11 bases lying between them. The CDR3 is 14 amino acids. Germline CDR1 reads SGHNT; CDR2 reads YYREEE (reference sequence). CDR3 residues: CASSLPGVRYGYTF. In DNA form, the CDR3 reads TGTGCCAGCAGCTTGCCGGGGGTGCGCTATGGCTACACCTTC.

The DNA for the CDR3 is TGTGCCGGCTCCCAAGGGGGGAGGGTCACCGGGGAGCTGTTTTTT. This encodes CAGSQGGRVTGELFF. The chain is built from TRBV28 and TRBJ2-2, with a possible D match to TRBD2 (7 bases). V lost 11 bases, J lost 4 bases, and 20 bases lay in between. CDR1 MDHEN and CDR2 SYDVKM come from the germline V gene. The CDR3 spans 15 residues.

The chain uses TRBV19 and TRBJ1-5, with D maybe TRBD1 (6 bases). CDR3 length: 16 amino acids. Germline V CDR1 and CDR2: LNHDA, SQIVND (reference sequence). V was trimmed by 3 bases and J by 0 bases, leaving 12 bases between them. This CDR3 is CASSMPGANSNQPQHF. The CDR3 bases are TGTGCCAGTAGTATGCCAGGGGCTAATAGCAATCAGCCCCAGCATTTT.

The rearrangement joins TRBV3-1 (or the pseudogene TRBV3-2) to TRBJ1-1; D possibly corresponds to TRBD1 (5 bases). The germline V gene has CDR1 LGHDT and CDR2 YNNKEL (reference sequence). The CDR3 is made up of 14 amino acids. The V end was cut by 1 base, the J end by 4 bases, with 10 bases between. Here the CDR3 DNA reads TGTGCCAGCAGCCAAGGTCAGGGTGGCACTGAAGCTTTCTTT. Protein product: CASSQGQGGTEAFF.

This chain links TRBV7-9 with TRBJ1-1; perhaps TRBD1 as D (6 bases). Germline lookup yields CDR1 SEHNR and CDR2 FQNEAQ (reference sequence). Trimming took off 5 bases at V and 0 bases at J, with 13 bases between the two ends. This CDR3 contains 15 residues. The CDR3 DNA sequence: TGTGCCAGCAGCCATGTAAGGGGGTTGAACACTGAAGCTTTCTTT. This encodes CASSHVRGLNTEAFF.

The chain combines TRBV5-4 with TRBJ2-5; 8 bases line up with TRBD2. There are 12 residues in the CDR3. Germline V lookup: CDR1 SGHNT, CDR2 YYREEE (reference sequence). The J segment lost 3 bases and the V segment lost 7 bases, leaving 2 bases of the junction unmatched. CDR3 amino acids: CASGTREETQYF. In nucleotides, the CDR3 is TGTGCCAGCGGGACTAGAGAAGAGACCCAGTACTTC.

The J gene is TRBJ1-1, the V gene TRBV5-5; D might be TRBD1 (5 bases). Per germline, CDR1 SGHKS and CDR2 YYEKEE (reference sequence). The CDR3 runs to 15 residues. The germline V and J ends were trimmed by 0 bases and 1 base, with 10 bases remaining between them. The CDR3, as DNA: TGTGCCAGCAGCTTGGGACAGACCGGGAACACTGAAGCTTTCTTT. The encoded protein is CASSLGQTGNTEAFF.

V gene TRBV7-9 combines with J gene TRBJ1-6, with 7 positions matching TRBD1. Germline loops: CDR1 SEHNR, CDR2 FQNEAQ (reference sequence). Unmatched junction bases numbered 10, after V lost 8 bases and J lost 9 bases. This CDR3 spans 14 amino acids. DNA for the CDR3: TGTGCCAGCGCCCTCCGAGGGGGCGGTTCACCCCTCCACTTT. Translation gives CASALRGGGSPLHF.

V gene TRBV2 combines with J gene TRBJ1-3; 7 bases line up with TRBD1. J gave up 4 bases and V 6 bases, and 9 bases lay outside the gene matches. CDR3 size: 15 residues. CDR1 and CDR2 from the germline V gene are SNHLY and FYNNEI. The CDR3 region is CASSQQGTSGNTIYF. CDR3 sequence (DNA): TGTGCCAGCAGCCAACAGGGGACATCAGGAAACACCATATATTTT.

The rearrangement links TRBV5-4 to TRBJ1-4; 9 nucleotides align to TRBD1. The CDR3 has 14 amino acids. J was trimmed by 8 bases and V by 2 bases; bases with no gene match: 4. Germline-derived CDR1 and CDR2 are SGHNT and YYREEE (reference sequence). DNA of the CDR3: TGTGCCAGCAGCTTACAGGGGGCTCGGGAAAAACTGTTTTTT. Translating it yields CASSLQGAREKLFF.

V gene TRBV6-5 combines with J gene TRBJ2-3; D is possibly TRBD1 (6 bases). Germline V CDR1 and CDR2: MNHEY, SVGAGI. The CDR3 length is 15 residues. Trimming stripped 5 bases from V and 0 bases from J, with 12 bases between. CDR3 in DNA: TGTGCCAGCAGTCTGACAGGTTTTAGCACAGATACGCAGTATTTT. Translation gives CASSLTGFSTDTQYF.

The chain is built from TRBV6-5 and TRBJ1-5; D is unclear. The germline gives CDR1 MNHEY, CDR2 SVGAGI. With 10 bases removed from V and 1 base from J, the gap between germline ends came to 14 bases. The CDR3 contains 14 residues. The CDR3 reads CAIRRSGSNQPQHF. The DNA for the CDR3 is TGTGCCATTCGGAGGTCGGGGAGCAATCAGCCCCAGCATTTT.